One sample yielded the 14 T cell receptor beta chains listed below, sequenced in a study of shared clonotypes between healthy human individuals. TCRdb's copy holds only in-frame clones and misses some; the assay was immunoSEQ multiplex PCR. The sample holds approximately 2,300,000 clones, 85% to 95% seen once. The sequenced sample was naive CD4+ T cells from PBMCs. Indicated subset: CD45RA+ positively selected. These receptors were obtained from a man aged 18 to 29 in good health. Some clones in this sample may be carry-over from other donors' samples.

This chain joins TRBV30 and TRBJ2-7, with D perhaps matching TRBD1 (5 bases). Germline V gene lookup returns CDR1 GTSNPN and CDR2 SVGIG (reference sequence). This CDR3 spans 14 amino acids. With 5 bases removed from V and 4 bases from J, the gap between germline ends came to 18 bases. The CDR3, as DNA: TGTGCCTGGGCCCCGATCCCCCCAGGGTACGAGCAGTACTTC. Amino acids: CAWAPIPPGYEQYF. Using reference TRBV30 and TRBJ2-7 for the parts outside the CDR3, the full variable domain is SQTIHQWPATLVQPVGSPLSLECTVEGTSNPNLYWYRQAAGRGLQLLFYSVGIGQISSEVPQNLSASRPQDRQFILSSKKLLLSDSGFYLCAWAPIPPGYEQYFGPGTRLTVT.

The chain joins TRBV28 to TRBJ2-1, with 10 bases lining up with TRBD2. CDR1 and CDR2 from the germline V gene are MDHEN and SYDVKM. V trimming: 10 bases; J trimming: 8 bases; junction bases outside the gene matches: 11. The CDR3 loop spans 14 amino acids. This CDR3 reads CATGLAGEIDEQFF. DNA of the CDR3: TGTGCCACCGGGCTAGCGGGAGAAATCGATGAGCAGTTCTTC. Full variable domain (remainder filled in from reference TRBV28 and TRBJ2-1): DVKVTQSSRYLVKRTGEKVFLECVQDMDHENMFWYRQDPGLGLRLIYFSYDVKMKEKGDIPEGYSVSREKKERFSLILESASTNQTSMYLCATGLAGEIDEQFFGPGTRLTVL.

The chain recombines TRBV27 with TRBJ2-1; perhaps TRBD1 as D (5 bases). This CDR3 is built from 16 residues. From germline, CDR1 is MNHEY and CDR2 SMNVEV (reference sequence). Between the trimmed V and J ends, which lost 3 bases and 5 bases, there was a span of 17 bases. The CDR3 here is CASSFYPDNLNNEQFF. The CDR3, as DNA: TGTGCCAGCAGTTTCTACCCGGACAACTTGAACAATGAGCAGTTCTTC.

This chain joins TRBV10-1 and TRBJ2-5; D may correspond to TRBD1 or TRBD2 (5 bases each). Trimming stripped 5 bases from V and 4 bases from J, with 23 bases between. In germline, CDR1 is WNHNN, CDR2 SYGVQD (reference sequence). The CDR3 runs 17 residues. The chain's CDR3 is CASSPGSRTGAGETQYF. DNA for the CDR3: TGCGCCAGCAGTCCGGGATCGCGAACTGGGGCCGGAGAGACCCAGTACTTC.

V is TRBV5-5 and J is TRBJ2-1; 12 nucleotides align to TRBD2. V was clipped by 5 bases and J by 8 bases; unmatched bases: 5. In germline, CDR1 is SGHKS, CDR2 YYEKEE (reference sequence). This CDR3 has 14 residues. The CDR3 is CASRTTSGSYEQFF. CDR3 coding DNA: TGTGCCAGCAGGACGACTAGCGGGAGCTATGAGCAGTTCTTC.

V usage is TRBV7-9 and J usage is TRBJ2-2; 8 bases line up with TRBD2. Germline V lookup: CDR1 SEHNR, CDR2 FQNEAQ (reference sequence). The CDR3 contains 17 residues. V shed 1 base and J 6 bases; nucleotides not matched to a gene: 10. The CDR3 loop reads CASSLGRGAGVAGELFF. The CDR3 bases are TGTGCCAGCAGCTTAGGCCGTGGAGCGGGAGTGGCCGGGGAGCTGTTTTTT.

The chain employs TRBV20-1 and TRBJ2-5, with 8 nucleotides matching TRBD1. This CDR3 has 11 residues. Germline V gene lookup returns CDR1 DFQATT and CDR2 SNEGSKA (reference sequence). Trimming took 4 bases from V and 10 from J; bases not matched to a gene: 5. CDR3 sequence (DNA): TGCAGTGCTACGGGACAGGTCGACCAGTACTTC. It codes for CSATGQVDQYF.

This rearrangement joins TRBV7-3 to TRBJ2-2; the match to TRBD2 covers 9 bases. Trimming at V came to 4 bases and at J to 1 base, leaving 7 bases not matched to a gene. Germline CDR1 is SGHTA and CDR2 is FQGTGA. This CDR3 comprises 17 residues. As DNA, the CDR3 is TGTGCCAGCAGCTCAACGACTAGCGGAGTGAACACCGGGGAGCTGTTTTTT. This translates into CASSSTTSGVNTGELFF.

The chain carries TRBV2 and TRBJ2-2; 12 nucleotides align to TRBD2. This CDR3 is 15 amino acids long. The germline gives CDR1 SNHLY, CDR2 FYNNEI. V lost 8 bases to trimming and J lost 7 bases; unmatched junction nucleotides: 8. Here the CDR3 reads CASFSSGRAHGELFF. For the CDR3, the DNA is TGTGCCAGCTTCTCTAGCGGGAGGGCCCACGGGGAGCTGTTTTTT.

The table lists this clone with a count of one. The rearrangement uses TRBV2 and TRBJ1-1; D possibly corresponds to TRBD1 (6 bases). There are 13 residues in the CDR3. CDR1 SNHLY and CDR2 FYNNEI come from the germline V gene. The ends were cut back, 8 bases at V and 7 bases at J, with 17 bases in the middle. In DNA form, the CDR3 reads TGTGCCAGCCGGGAATGGGGGCTGGGTGAAGCTTTCTTT. Translating gives CASREWGLGEAFF.

CDR3 coding DNA: TGTGCCAGCTGGGCCCGGACAGTCCAAGAGACCCAGTACTTC. This sequence encodes CASWARTVQETQYF. V is TRBV27 and J is TRBJ2-5, with TRBD1 as a possible D gene (6 bases). The germline V gene has CDR1 MNHEY and CDR2 SMNVEV (reference sequence). The CDR3 has 14 amino acids. Trimming stripped 8 bases from V and 1 base from J, with 14 bases between.

The rearrangement uses TRBV18 and TRBJ2-7; D is perhaps TRBD2 (6 bases). The CDR3 consists of 11 residues. Germline V gene data show CDR1 as KGHSH and CDR2 as LQKENI. The V end was cut by 4 bases, the J end by 6 bases, with 7 bases between. DNA of the CDR3: TGTGCCAGCTCACAGGGAGGCGAGCAGTACTTC. It codes for CASSQGGEQYF.

This clone has just a few counts. The chain combines TRBV29-1 with TRBJ1-1; D not resolved. The ends were cut back, 7 bases at V and 4 bases at J, with 16 bases in the middle. Germline assignment: CDR1 SQVTM and CDR2 ANQGSEA. This CDR3 has 13 amino acids. Here the CDR3 DNA reads TGCAGCGCCTCCAAGGGAAAGGGCACTGAAGCTTTCTTT. Protein product: CSASKGKGTEAFF.

J is TRBJ2-4 and V is TRBV19; D is unclear. Germline assignment: CDR1 LNHDA and CDR2 SQIVND (reference sequence). V dropped 6 bases and J dropped 0 bases, with 9 bases sitting between them. CDR3 size: 14 residues. CDR3 loop: CASREGIAKNIQYF. The CDR3 coding sequence is TGTGCCAGTAGGGAAGGGATAGCCAAAAACATTCAGTACTTC.